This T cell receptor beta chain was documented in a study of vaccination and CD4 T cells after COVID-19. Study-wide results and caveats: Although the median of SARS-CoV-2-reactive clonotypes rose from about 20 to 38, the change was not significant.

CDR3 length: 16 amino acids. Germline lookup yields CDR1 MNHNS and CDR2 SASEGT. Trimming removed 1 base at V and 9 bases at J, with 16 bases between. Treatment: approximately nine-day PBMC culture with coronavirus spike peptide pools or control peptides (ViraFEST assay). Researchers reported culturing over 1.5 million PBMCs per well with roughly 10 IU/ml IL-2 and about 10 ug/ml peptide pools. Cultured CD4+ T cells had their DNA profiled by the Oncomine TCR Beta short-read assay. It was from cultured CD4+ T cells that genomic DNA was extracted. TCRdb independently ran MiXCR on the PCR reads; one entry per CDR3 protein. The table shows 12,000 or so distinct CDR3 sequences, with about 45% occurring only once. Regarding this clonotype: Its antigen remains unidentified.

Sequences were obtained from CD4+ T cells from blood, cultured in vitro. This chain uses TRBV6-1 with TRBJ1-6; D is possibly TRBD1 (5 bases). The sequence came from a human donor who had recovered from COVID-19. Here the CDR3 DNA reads TGTGCCAGCAGTGAAGGCCTAGGGAGGGGAGGTTCACCCCTCCACTTT. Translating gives CASSEGLGRGGSPLHF.